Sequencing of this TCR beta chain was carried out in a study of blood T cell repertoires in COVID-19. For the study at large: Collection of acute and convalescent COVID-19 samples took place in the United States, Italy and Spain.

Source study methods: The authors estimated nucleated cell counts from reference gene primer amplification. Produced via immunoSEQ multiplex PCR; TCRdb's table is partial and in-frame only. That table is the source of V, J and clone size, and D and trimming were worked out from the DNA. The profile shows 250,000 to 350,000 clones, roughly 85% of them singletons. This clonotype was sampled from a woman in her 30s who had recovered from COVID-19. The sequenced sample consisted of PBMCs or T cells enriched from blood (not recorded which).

The CDR3 region is CASSLGQGGRTEAFF. The CDR3 nucleotides read TGTGCCAGCTCTCTGGGACAGGGAGGACGCACTGAAGCTTTCTTT. V gene TRBV18 combines with J gene TRBJ1-1, with TRBD1 matching 9 bases. Looked up from germline, CDR1 is KGHSH and CDR2 is LQKENI. The CDR3 extends over 15 amino acids. V shed 6 bases and J 4 bases; nucleotides not matched to a gene: 9. The variable domain in full, completed from reference TRBV18 and TRBJ1-1, reads NAGVMQNPRHLVRRRGQEARLRCSPMKGHSHVYWYRQLPEEGLKFMVYLQKENIIDESGMPKERFSAEFPKEGPSILRIQQVVRGDSAAYFCASSLGQGGRTEAFFGQGTRLTVV.